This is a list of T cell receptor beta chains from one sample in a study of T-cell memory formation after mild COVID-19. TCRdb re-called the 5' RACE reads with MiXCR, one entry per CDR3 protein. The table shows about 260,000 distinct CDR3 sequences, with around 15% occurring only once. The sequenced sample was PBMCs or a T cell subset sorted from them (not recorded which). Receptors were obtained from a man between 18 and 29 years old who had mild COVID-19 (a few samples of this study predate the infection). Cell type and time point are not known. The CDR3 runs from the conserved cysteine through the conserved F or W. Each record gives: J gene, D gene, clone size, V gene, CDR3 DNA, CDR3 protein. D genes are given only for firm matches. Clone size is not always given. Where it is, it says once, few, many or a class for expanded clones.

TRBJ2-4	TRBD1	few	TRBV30	TGTGCCTGGAGTGCCCCAGGGGGCTGGGGGGTTAGTGCGTCGACCAAAAACATTCAGTACTTC	CAWSAPGGWGVSASTKNIQYF
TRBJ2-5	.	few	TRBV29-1	TGCAGCGTTGAAGATCCCCTTAAACTGGAGACCCAGTACTTC	CSVEDPLKLETQYF
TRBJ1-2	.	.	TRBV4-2	TGTGCCAGCAGCCAAGGACAAACTGCTAACTATGGCTACACCTTC	CASSQGQTANYGYTF
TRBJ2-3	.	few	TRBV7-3	TGTGCCAGCAGCTTAGATTTTAGTCTTAGGCGGGCAGATACGCAGTATTTT	CASSLDFSLRRADTQYF
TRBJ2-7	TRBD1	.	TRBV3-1	TGTGCCAGCAGCCCGGGACAGGGGTATCGATACGAGCAGTACTTC	CASSPGQGYRYEQYF
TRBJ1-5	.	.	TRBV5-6	TGTGCCAGCAGCTTGTCGGTGAGCAATCAGCCTCAGCATTTT	CASSLSVSNQPQHF
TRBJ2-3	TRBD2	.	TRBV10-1	TGCGCCAGCAGTGATCACGGGATAGCGGGGGGCCTAGGTACGCAGTATTTT	CASSDHGIAGGLGTQYF
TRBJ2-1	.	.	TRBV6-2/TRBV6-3	TGTGCCAGCAGTTACCCCCTTGAGAGGGGGGCGCGGAATGAGCAGTTCTTC	CASSYPLERGARNEQFF
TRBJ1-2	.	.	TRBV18	TGTGCCAGCTCACCGGGTCGGACCGATGGCTACACCTTC	CASSPGRTDGYTF
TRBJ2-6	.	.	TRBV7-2	TGTGCCAGCAGCTTAGGGTGGACAGCTGGGGCCAACGTCCTGACTTTC	CASSLGWTAGANVLTF
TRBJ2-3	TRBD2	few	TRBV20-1	TGCAGTGCTAGGACTAGCGGGGGACCCGGCCCTAGCACAGATACGCAGTATTTT	CSARTSGGPGPSTDTQYF
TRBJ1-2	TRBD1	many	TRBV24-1	TGTGCCACCAGTGATACTAGACAGGGACTTAACTATGGCTACACCTTC	CATSDTRQGLNYGYTF
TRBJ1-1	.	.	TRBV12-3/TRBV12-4	TGTTCCATAGCGGGGTTTACTGAAGCTTTCTTT	CSIAGFTEAFF
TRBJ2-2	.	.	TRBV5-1	TGCGCCAGCAGCTGGGTTAACACCGGGGAGCTGTTTTTT	CASSWVNTGELFF
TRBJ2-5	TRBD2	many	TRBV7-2	TGTGCCAGCAGCCCAATCCGAGGGAGGGTAGGGACCCAGTACTTC	CASSPIRGRVGTQYF
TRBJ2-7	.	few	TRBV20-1	TGCAGTGCTAGTTCGGACAGTTGGAGCTCCTACGAGCAGTACTTC	CSASSDSWSSYEQYF
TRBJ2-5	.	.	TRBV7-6	TGTGCCAGCAGTGTTAGCGGACGTAAAGAGACCCAGTACTTC	CASSVSGRKETQYF